These T cell receptor beta chains were read from a single sample in a study of shared clonotypes between healthy human individuals. Sequencing was performed with immunoSEQ multiplex PCR; in TCRdb, only in-frame clones are kept and a portion is missing. This table has 1.6 million or so clones, around 98.5% appearing once. Material: naive CD4+ T cells sorted from blood. All receptors come from a man aged 25-45 years in good health. Each CDR3 is given with its conserved first and last residue. The D gene is left open where the match is weak. A row's size may be missing; if present it is once, few, many or a size class.

CDR3 DNA: TGTGCCAGCAGCCAAGACAGGGGAAGCAATCAGCCCCAGCATTTT
CDR3 protein: CASSQDRGSNQPQHF
J gene: TRBJ1-5
V gene: TRBV7-2
D gene: TRBD1
clone size: NA

CDR3 DNA: TGTGCCACCAGCAGAGGAAGGGCCCTCGGCTCTGGAAACACCATATATTTT
CDR3 protein: CATSRGRALGSGNTIYF
J gene: TRBJ1-3
V gene: TRBV15
D gene: NA
clone size: NA

CDR3 DNA: TGTGCCAGCCACAGGGGGCTGTCTGAAAAACTGTTTTTT
CDR3 protein: CASHRGLSEKLFF
J gene: TRBJ1-4
V gene: TRBV2
D gene: TRBD1
clone size: NA

CDR3 DNA: TGCAGTGCTGAGAGAGGATACGAGCAGTACTTC
CDR3 protein: CSAERGYEQYF
J gene: TRBJ2-7
V gene: TRBV20-1
D gene: NA
clone size: few

CDR3 DNA: TGTGCCAGCAGTTACACTAGGACAGCTTCGAACACTGAAGCTTTCTTT
CDR3 protein: CASSYTRTASNTEAFF
J gene: TRBJ1-1
V gene: TRBV6-5
D gene: NA
clone size: NA

CDR3 DNA: TGTGCCAGCAGCCAAGTGTGGCTCCTACCTGACAGGGGGCCCCAGGTTGGCTACACCTTC
CDR3 protein: CASSQVWLLPDRGPQVGYTF
J gene: TRBJ1-2
V gene: TRBV4-2
D gene: TRBD1
clone size: NA

CDR3 DNA: TGCGCCAGCAGCTTGCTGGGGCGAGAGACCCAGTACTTC
CDR3 protein: CASSLLGRETQYF
J gene: TRBJ2-5
V gene: TRBV5-1
D gene: NA
clone size: NA

CDR3 DNA: TGTGCCAGCAGCCAACAGGGGGCGGTTGGAAACACCATATATTTT
CDR3 protein: CASSQQGAVGNTIYF
J gene: TRBJ1-3
V gene: TRBV28
D gene: TRBD1
clone size: NA

CDR3 DNA: TGCAGCGTTGAAGTAGCGGGAGGGCCTAATGAGCAGTTCTTC
CDR3 protein: CSVEVAGGPNEQFF
J gene: TRBJ2-1
V gene: TRBV29-1
D gene: TRBD2
clone size: NA

CDR3 DNA: TGTGCCACCCGGGACAAAGAAGCTTTCTTT
CDR3 protein: CATRDKEAFF
J gene: TRBJ1-1
V gene: TRBV6-6
D gene: NA
clone size: NA

CDR3 DNA: TGCGCCAGCAGCTACGGACAGGGCCTTGTGTACTACGAGCAGTACTTC
CDR3 protein: CASSYGQGLVYYEQYF
J gene: TRBJ2-7
V gene: TRBV5-1
D gene: TRBD1
clone size: NA

CDR3 DNA: TGTGCCAGCAGCTTAGCGAGGGCCAGCCCATCATTGGAGCAGTACTTC
CDR3 protein: CASSLARASPSLEQYF
J gene: TRBJ2-7
V gene: TRBV7-8
D gene: NA
clone size: NA

CDR3 DNA: TGTGCCAGCAGACAGACAGGGAGAGGATCTGGGGCCAACGTCCTGACTTTC
CDR3 protein: CASRQTGRGSGANVLTF
J gene: TRBJ2-6
V gene: TRBV6-4
D gene: TRBD1
clone size: NA

CDR3 DNA: TGTGCCAGCAGCCAACGGGCGCTTCCCAGCTACGAGCAGTACTTC
CDR3 protein: CASSQRALPSYEQYF
J gene: TRBJ2-7
V gene: TRBV7-2
D gene: NA
clone size: NA

CDR3 DNA: TGTGCCAGCAGTCTGCGACTAGCTGCATACAATGAGCAGTTCTTC
CDR3 protein: CASSLRLAAYNEQFF
J gene: TRBJ2-1
V gene: TRBV28
D gene: TRBD2
clone size: NA

CDR3 DNA: TGTGCCAGCAGCTTAGAGATAGAGAGTGAAGCTTTCTTT
CDR3 protein: CASSLEIESEAFF
J gene: TRBJ1-1
V gene: TRBV13
D gene: NA
clone size: NA

CDR3 DNA: TGTGCCAGCAGCTTAGGGGGGGAAAAACTGTTTTTT
CDR3 protein: CASSLGGEKLFF
J gene: TRBJ1-4
V gene: TRBV5-6
D gene: NA
clone size: NA

CDR3 DNA: TGTGCCAGCAGCACACGGACAGTAAAAGAGACCCAGTACTTC
CDR3 protein: CASSTRTVKETQYF
J gene: TRBJ2-5
V gene: TRBV21-1
D gene: NA
clone size: once

CDR3 DNA: TGCGCCAGCAGCGAGGACAGTCCGCAAGAGACCCAGTACTTC
CDR3 protein: CASSEDSPQETQYF
J gene: TRBJ2-5
V gene: TRBV5-1
D gene: NA
clone size: NA

CDR3 DNA: TGTGCCAGCAGCTTACCCTCTAGGGGGGCCGGGGAGCTGTTTTTT
CDR3 protein: CASSLPSRGAGELFF
J gene: TRBJ2-2
V gene: TRBV7-2
D gene: NA
clone size: once

CDR3 DNA: TGTGCCAGCAGTCTCCTGACTAGCGGGAGGTCTTACGAGCAGTACTTC
CDR3 protein: CASSLLTSGRSYEQYF
J gene: TRBJ2-7
V gene: TRBV27
D gene: TRBD2
clone size: NA

CDR3 DNA: TGCAGCTCTACTCCCCAACAGGGAAACTATGGCTACACCTTC
CDR3 protein: CSSTPQQGNYGYTF
J gene: TRBJ1-2
V gene: TRBV29-1
D gene: NA
clone size: once

CDR3 DNA: TGTGCTAGTGGTTTGGTAGGGGGTCGGACTGAAGCTTTCTTT
CDR3 protein: CASGLVGGRTEAFF
J gene: TRBJ1-1
V gene: TRBV12-5
D gene: NA
clone size: NA

CDR3 DNA: TGTGCCATCAGTGATAATGGGGCCTACGAGCAGTACTTC
CDR3 protein: CAISDNGAYEQYF
J gene: TRBJ2-7
V gene: TRBV10-3
D gene: NA
clone size: NA

CDR3 DNA: TGTGCCAGCGCCCGGAGTCCTACCTACAATGAGCAGTTCTTC
CDR3 protein: CASARSPTYNEQFF
J gene: TRBJ2-1
V gene: TRBV7-2
D gene: NA
clone size: NA

CDR3 DNA: TGCAGCGTTGTGCAGGGCGGTGGAAACACCATATATTTT
CDR3 protein: CSVVQGGGNTIYF
J gene: TRBJ1-3
V gene: TRBV29-1
D gene: NA
clone size: NA

CDR3 DNA: TGTGCCAGTAGTGACAAGGGGCGGACAGATACGCAGTATTTT
CDR3 protein: CASSDKGRTDTQYF
J gene: TRBJ2-3
V gene: TRBV19
D gene: NA
clone size: once

CDR3 DNA: TGCGCCAGCAGCTTGGATGTCCATGAGCAGTTCTTC
CDR3 protein: CASSLDVHEQFF
J gene: TRBJ2-1
V gene: TRBV5-1
D gene: NA
clone size: once

CDR3 DNA: TGTGCCAGCAGTGCCCGGACAGGGGGATATGGCTACACCTTC
CDR3 protein: CASSARTGGYGYTF
J gene: TRBJ1-2
V gene: TRBV27
D gene: TRBD1
clone size: NA

CDR3 DNA: TGTGCTTCCCGAGGGAGGAGCGATCCCTACGAGCAGTACTTC
CDR3 protein: CASRGRSDPYEQYF
J gene: TRBJ2-7
V gene: TRBV7-9
D gene: NA
clone size: NA

CDR3 DNA: TGTGCCAGCACAAAGGGACTAGCGGGCACAGATACGCAGTATTTT
CDR3 protein: CASTKGLAGTDTQYF
J gene: TRBJ2-3
V gene: TRBV9
D gene: TRBD2
clone size: NA

CDR3 DNA: TGCGCCAGCAGCCAAGATTGGCCGGGTACTAACTATGGCTACACCTTC
CDR3 protein: CASSQDWPGTNYGYTF
J gene: TRBJ1-2
V gene: TRBV4-1
D gene: NA
clone size: NA

CDR3 DNA: TGTGCCTTTTCGAGGGACAGGGTCCTCGAGCAGTACTTC
CDR3 protein: CAFSRDRVLEQYF
J gene: TRBJ2-7
V gene: TRBV2
D gene: TRBD1
clone size: NA

CDR3 DNA: TGTGCCAGCAGCGTAGAGGTAGGGCTTGATGAGCAGTTCTTC
CDR3 protein: CASSVEVGLDEQFF
J gene: TRBJ2-1
V gene: TRBV9
D gene: NA
clone size: once

CDR3 DNA: TGTGCCAGCAGCGCCGGAGATACGCAGTATTTT
CDR3 protein: CASSAGDTQYF
J gene: TRBJ2-3
V gene: TRBV9
D gene: NA
clone size: once

CDR3 DNA: TGTGCCAGCAGCCCAGTAAAACCCAGGGACTCCTACGAGCAGTACTTC
CDR3 protein: CASSPVKPRDSYEQYF
J gene: TRBJ2-7
V gene: TRBV5-5
D gene: NA
clone size: NA